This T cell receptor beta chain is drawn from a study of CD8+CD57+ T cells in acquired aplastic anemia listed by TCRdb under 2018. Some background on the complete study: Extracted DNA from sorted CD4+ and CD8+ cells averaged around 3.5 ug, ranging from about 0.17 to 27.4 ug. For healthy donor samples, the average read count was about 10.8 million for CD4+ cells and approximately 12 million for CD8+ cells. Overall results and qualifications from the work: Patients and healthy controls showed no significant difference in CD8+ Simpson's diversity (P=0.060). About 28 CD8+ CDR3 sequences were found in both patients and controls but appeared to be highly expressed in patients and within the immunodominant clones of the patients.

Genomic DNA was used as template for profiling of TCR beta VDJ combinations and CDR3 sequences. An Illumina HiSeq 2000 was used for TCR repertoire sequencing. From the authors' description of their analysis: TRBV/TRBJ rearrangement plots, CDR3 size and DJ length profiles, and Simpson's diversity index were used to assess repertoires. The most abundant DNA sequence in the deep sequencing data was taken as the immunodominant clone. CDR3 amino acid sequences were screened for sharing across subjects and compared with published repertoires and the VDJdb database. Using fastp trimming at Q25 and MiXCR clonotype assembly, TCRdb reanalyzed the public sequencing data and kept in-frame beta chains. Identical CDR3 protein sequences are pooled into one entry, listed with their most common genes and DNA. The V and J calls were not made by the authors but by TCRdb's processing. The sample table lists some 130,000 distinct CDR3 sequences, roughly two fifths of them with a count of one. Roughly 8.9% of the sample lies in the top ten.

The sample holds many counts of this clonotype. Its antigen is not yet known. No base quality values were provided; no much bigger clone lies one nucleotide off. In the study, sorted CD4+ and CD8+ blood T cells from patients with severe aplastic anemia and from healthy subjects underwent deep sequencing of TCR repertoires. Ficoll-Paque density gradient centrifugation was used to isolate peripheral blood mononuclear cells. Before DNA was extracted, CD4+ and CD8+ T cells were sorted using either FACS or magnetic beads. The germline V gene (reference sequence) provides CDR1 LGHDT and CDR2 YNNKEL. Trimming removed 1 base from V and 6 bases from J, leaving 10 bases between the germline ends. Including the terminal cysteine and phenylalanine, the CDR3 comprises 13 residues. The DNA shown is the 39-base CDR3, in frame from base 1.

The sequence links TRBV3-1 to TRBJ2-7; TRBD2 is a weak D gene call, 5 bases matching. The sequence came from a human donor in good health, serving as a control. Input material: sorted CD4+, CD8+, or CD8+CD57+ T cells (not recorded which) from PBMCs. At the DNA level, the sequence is TGTGCCAGCAGCCAAGTCAGAGGAGGCGAGCAGTACTTC. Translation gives CASSQVRGGEQYF.